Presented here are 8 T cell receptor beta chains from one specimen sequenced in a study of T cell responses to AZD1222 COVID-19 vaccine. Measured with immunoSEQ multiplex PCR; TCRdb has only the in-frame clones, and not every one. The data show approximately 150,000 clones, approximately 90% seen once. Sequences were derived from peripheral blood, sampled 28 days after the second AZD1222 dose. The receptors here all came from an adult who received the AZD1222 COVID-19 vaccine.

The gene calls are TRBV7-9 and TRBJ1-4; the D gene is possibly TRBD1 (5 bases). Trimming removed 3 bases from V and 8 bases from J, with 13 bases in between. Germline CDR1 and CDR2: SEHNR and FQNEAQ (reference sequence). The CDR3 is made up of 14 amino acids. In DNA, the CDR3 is TGTGCCAGCAGCTTCGGGGCAGGGCGAGAAAAACTGTTTTTT. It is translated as CASSFGAGREKLFF.

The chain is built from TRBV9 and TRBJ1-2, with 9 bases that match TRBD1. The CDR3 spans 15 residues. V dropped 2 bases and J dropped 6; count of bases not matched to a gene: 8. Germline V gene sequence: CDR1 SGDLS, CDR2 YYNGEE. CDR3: CASSVGAQGANGYTF. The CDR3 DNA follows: TGTGCCAGCAGCGTCGGTGCACAGGGGGCGAATGGCTACACCTTC.

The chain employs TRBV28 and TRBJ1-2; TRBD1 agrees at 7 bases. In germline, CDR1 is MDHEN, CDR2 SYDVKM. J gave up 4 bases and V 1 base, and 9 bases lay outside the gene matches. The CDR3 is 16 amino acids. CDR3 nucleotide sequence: TGTGCCAGCAGTTTATTTTTGGAGGGGGCTAGCTATGGCTACACCTTC. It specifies CASSLFLEGASYGYTF.

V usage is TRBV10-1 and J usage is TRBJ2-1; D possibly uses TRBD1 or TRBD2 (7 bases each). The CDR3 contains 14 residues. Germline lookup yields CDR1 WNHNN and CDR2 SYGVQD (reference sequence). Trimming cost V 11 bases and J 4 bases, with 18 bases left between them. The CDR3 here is CAFPGGVLYNEQFF. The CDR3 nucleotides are TGCGCCTTCCCAGGGGGGGTTTTGTACAATGAGCAGTTCTTC.

The CDR3 DNA reads TGTGCCATCAGTGGGGACCTGAGGATGGAGACCCAGTACTTC. Translation gives CAISGDLRMETQYF. The chain links TRBV10-3 to TRBJ2-5; possibly TRBD1 or TRBD2 for D (5 bases each). V dropped 4 bases and J dropped 5 bases, with 14 bases sitting between them. The CDR3 totals 14 residues. Germline CDR1 and CDR2: ENHRY and SYGVKD.

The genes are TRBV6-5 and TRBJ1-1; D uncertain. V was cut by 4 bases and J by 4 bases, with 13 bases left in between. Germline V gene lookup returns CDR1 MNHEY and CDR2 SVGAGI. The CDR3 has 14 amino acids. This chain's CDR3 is CASSSLKEGTEAFF. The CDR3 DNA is TGTGCCAGCAGTTCCCTTAAGGAGGGCACTGAAGCTTTCTTT.

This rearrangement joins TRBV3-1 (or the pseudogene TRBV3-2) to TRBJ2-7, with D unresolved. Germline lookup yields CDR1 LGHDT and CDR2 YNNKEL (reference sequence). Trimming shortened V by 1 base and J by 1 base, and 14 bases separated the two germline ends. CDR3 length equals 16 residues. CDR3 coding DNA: TGTGCCAGCAGCCAAGTGGGTACGGTTCCTTCCTACGAGCAGTACTTC. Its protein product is CASSQVGTVPSYEQYF.

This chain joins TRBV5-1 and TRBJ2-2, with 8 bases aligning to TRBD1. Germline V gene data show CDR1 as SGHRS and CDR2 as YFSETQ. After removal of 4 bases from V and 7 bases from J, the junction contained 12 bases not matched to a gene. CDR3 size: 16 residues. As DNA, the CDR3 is TGCGCCAGCAGCACCCATGCGGACAGGGTTAACGGGGAGCTGTTTTTT. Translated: CASSTHADRVNGELFF.